The 31 T cell receptor beta chains below all came from one sample that was sequenced in a study of vaccination and CD4 T cells after COVID-19. Documented treatment: roughly 10-day PBMC culture with coronavirus spike peptide pools or control peptides (ViraFEST assay). No antigen has been assigned to these receptors. Once obtained from cultured CD4+ T cells, the DNA was sequenced using the Oncomine TCR Beta short-read assay. TCRdb analysed the PCR reads with MiXCR anew, one entry per CDR3 protein. The data show some 16,000 distinct CDR3 sequences, roughly 50% seen once. What was sequenced was CD4+ T cells from blood, cultured in vitro. The origin of the receptors is a human donor who had recovered from COVID-19.

This clonotype was detected only a few times. A read error may produce the germline difference seen at one junction end. The genes are TRBV20-1 and TRBJ2-3, with 9 nucleotides matching TRBD2. There are 14 residues in the CDR3. Per the germline V gene, CDR1 is DFQATT and CDR2 is SNEGSKA (reference sequence). As DNA, the CDR3 is TGCAGTGCTAGAGAATCTGAGCTAGCGGGGAGGGTGAATTTT. It translates to CSARESELAGRVNF.

This chain connects TRBV20-1 to TRBJ2-3; D possibly corresponds to TRBD2 (6 bases). Per the germline V gene, CDR1 is DFQATT and CDR2 is SNEGSKA (reference sequence). Trimming shortened V by 3 bases and J by 4 bases, and 14 bases separated the two germline ends. This CDR3 has 14 residues. The DNA for the CDR3 is TGCAGTGCTAGGGCGACTAGTAACGCAGATACGCAGTATTTT. This gives the protein CSARATSNADTQYF.

The chain joins TRBV20-1 to TRBJ2-2; 7 bases are shared with TRBD2. Per germline, CDR1 DFQATT and CDR2 SNEGSKA (reference sequence). The CDR3 is 17 residues long. V lost 0 bases, J lost 0 bases, and 7 bases stayed unmatched. The chain's CDR3 is CSARDFRGSANTGELFF. The DNA of the CDR3 is TGCAGTGCTAGAGATTTCCGCGGGAGCGCGAACACCGGGGAGCTGTTTTTT.

The chain couples TRBV12-3 or TRBV12-4 to TRBJ2-3; D possibly corresponds to TRBD2 (5 bases). The CDR3 is 13 amino acids. The V and J ends lost 9 bases and 4 bases respectively, with 14 bases between them. The CDR3 DNA reads as TGTGCCAGTACCCCACAGAGGGCAGATACGCAGTATTTT. Residues: CASTPQRADTQYF.

V is TRBV7-8 and J is TRBJ1-5; D uncertain. The germline V and J ends were trimmed by 0 bases and 5 bases, with 11 bases remaining between them. The CDR3 loop spans 15 amino acids. In germline, CDR1 is SGHVS, CDR2 FQNEAQ. The CDR3 region has the DNA TGTGCCAGCAGCTTAGCGAGCTTACTTGATCAGCCCCAGCATTTT. Its translation is CASSLASLLDQPQHF.

The chain recombines TRBV7-8 with TRBJ2-5; maybe TRBD1 (5 bases). V was cut by 3 bases and J by 2 bases, with 7 bases left in between. This CDR3 has 13 residues. CDR1 is SGHVS and CDR2 is FQNEAQ in the germline V gene. The CDR3 DNA reads as TGTGCCAGCAGCTTCCAGGGACAAGAGACCCAGTACTTC. Translation: CASSFQGQETQYF.

This chain links TRBV27 with TRBJ1-5; D is unclear. This CDR3 spans 16 amino acids. Germline lookup yields CDR1 MNHEY and CDR2 SMNVEV (reference sequence). V was cut by 5 bases and J by 9 bases, with 23 bases left in between. The CDR3: CASSATPASTGRPQHF. In DNA form, the CDR3 reads TGTGCCAGCAGTGCAACACCCGCGAGTACTGGAAGGCCCCAGCATTTT.

V usage is TRBV7-2 and J usage is TRBJ2-7, with a weak D call TRBD2 (5 bases). There are 15 residues in the CDR3. CDR1 is SGHTA and CDR2 is FQGNSA in the germline V gene. Deletions cut 4 bases from V and 0 bases from J, with 13 bases between. This CDR3 reads CASSSRALNSYEQYF. DNA of the CDR3: TGTGCCAGCAGCTCGCGGGCCTTGAACTCCTACGAGCAGTACTTC.

This clonotype was counted between two and nine times. The CDR3 DNA reads as TGTGCCAGCAGCTTGGACGGTAGCACAGATACGCAGTATTTT. Protein: CASSLDGSTDTQYF. The chain employs TRBV7-2 and TRBJ2-3, with D uncertain. CDR1 and CDR2 (germline): SGHTA, FQGNSA. CDR3 length: 14 amino acids. Trimming removed 3 bases at V and 0 bases at J, with 7 bases between.

The V call is TRBV6-5, the J call TRBJ2-7, with 7 positions matching TRBD2. CDR1 and CDR2 from the germline V gene are MNHEY and SVGAGI. The CDR3 is 15 amino acids. The J segment lost 5 bases and the V segment lost 2 bases, leaving 9 bases of the junction unmatched. The CDR3 region is CASSYAAGAVNEQYF. The CDR3 nucleotides are TGTGCCAGCAGTTACGCGGCGGGAGCTGTTAACGAGCAGTACTTC.

V is TRBV6-1 and J is TRBJ1-2; D remains ambiguous. Germline assignment: CDR1 MNHNS and CDR2 SASEGT. Trimming cost V 1 base and J 4 bases, with 13 bases left between them. CDR3 length equals 15 residues. The chain's CDR3 is CASSEGVVSGYGYTF. For the CDR3, the DNA is TGTGCCAGCAGTGAAGGGGTAGTTTCGGGCTATGGCTACACCTTC.

The V and J genes are TRBV6-1 and TRBJ1-2, with 11 bases identical to TRBD1. The CDR3 has 13 amino acids. Looked up from germline, CDR1 is MNHNS and CDR2 is SASEGT. Trimming cost V 6 bases and J 8 bases; bases outside gene matches: 5. DNA of the CDR3: TGTGCCAGCAGATCGGACAGGGGGCGAGGCTACACCTTC. Its translation is CASRSDRGRGYTF.

CDR3 amino acids: CSAHPPSGSYLLDTQYF. In nucleotides, the CDR3 is TGCAGTGCCCACCCTCCTAGCGGGAGTTATCTCCTAGATACGCAGTATTTT. J is TRBJ2-3 and V is TRBV20-1; 10 bases line up with TRBD2. Trimming took 6 bases from V and 5 from J; bases not matched to a gene: 17. Looked up from germline, CDR1 is DFQATT and CDR2 is SNEGSKA (reference sequence). The CDR3 is 17 residues long.

The sample holds a few counts of this clonotype. V usage is TRBV20-1 and J usage is TRBJ2-3; D remains unclear. V was pared by 3 bases and J by 0 bases, with 10 bases between. This CDR3 region has 14 residues. The germline V gene encodes CDR1 DFQATT and CDR2 SNEGSKA (reference sequence). The CDR3 DNA is TGCAGTGCTAGTATTGTTCGGAGCACAGATACGCAGTATTTT. The encoded protein is CSASIVRSTDTQYF.

This chain joins TRBV23-1 and TRBJ1-1; D perhaps matches TRBD1 (6 bases). TRBV23-1 is known as an ORF, though its function is uncertain. This CDR3 contains 17 residues. Trimming took off 4 bases at V and 0 bases at J, with 18 bases between the two ends. The DNA for the CDR3 is TGCGCCAGCAGTCGAAAACCCAGGGGCCCCATGAACACTGAAGCTTTCTTT. Translation gives CASSRKPRGPMNTEAFF.

The chain carries TRBV7-9 and TRBJ2-4; 7 positions match TRBD1. Germline V CDR1 and CDR2: SEHNR, FQNEAQ (reference sequence). V was clipped by 1 base and J by 5 bases; unmatched bases: 11. CDR3 size: 17 residues. CDR3 amino acids: CASSLGFGRGTQNIQYF. DNA for the CDR3: TGTGCCAGCAGCTTAGGATTTGGCAGGGGGACCCAAAACATTCAGTACTTC.

The V call is TRBV5-1, the J call TRBJ1-2; TRBD1 might be the D (6 bases). The V and J ends lost 2 bases and 8 bases respectively, with 10 bases between them. The germline V gene has CDR1 SGHRS and CDR2 YFSETQ. This CDR3 has 12 residues. The DNA for the CDR3 is TGCGCCAGCAGCTTCAACAGGGAGGGCTACACCTTC. Encoded protein: CASSFNREGYTF. Based on the CDR3 plus reference TRBV5-1 and TRBJ1-2, the full variable domain is KAGVTQTPRYLIKTRGQQVTLSCSPISGHRSVSWYQQTPGQGLQFLFEYFSETQRNKGNFPGRFSGRQFSNSRSEMNVSTLELGDSALYLCASSFNREGYTFGSGTRLTVV.

This rearrangement joins TRBV6-5 to TRBJ2-3, with D unclear. The CDR3 is 15 residues long. With 3 bases removed from V and 4 bases from J, the gap between germline ends came to 14 bases. The V gene's germline CDR1 is MNHEY and CDR2 SVGAGI. CDR3: CASSYLSRLADTQYF. CDR3 sequence (DNA): TGTGCCAGCAGTTATCTGTCGCGGCTGGCAGATACGCAGTATTTT.

The J gene is TRBJ2-7, the V gene TRBV2; 9 nucleotides agree with TRBD1. Germline loops: CDR1 SNHLY, CDR2 FYNNEI. The CDR3 extends over 13 amino acids. The V and J ends lost 6 bases and 3 bases, in that order; junction bases with no gene match: 3. CDR3 sequence reads: CASRQGANYEQYF. CDR3 nucleotides: TGTGCCAGCAGACAGGGGGCCAACTACGAGCAGTACTTC.

The genes are TRBV27 and TRBJ2-7; D perhaps matches TRBD1 (6 bases). The ends were cut back, 3 bases at V and 2 bases at J, with 8 bases in the middle. CDR3 length: 13 amino acids. Germline V gene lookup returns CDR1 MNHEY and CDR2 SMNVEV (reference sequence). The DNA for the CDR3 is TGTGCCAGCAGTTTCGCAGGGGCCTACGAGCAGTACTTC. Protein sequence: CASSFAGAYEQYF.

This chain connects TRBV20-1 to TRBJ1-5; TRBD1 matches 8 bases. The trim removed 3 bases at V and 0 bases at J, leaving 10 bases unmatched. This CDR3 spans 17 amino acids. Germline CDR1 and CDR2: DFQATT and SNEGSKA (reference sequence). CDR3 sequence (DNA): TGCAGTGCTAGCAGGGCAGGGGGCGGTCTTAGCAATCAGCCCCAGCATTTT. Its translation: CSASRAGGGLSNQPQHF.

The CDR3 sequence: CASSQSGLAGIDTQYF. CDR3 DNA sequence: TGTGCCAGCAGCCAAAGCGGACTAGCGGGGATAGATACGCAGTATTTT. J is TRBJ2-3 and V is TRBV4-2, with 12 bases aligning to TRBD2. CDR1 is LGHNA, CDR2 YNFKEQ, per germline. V lost 2 bases to trimming and J lost 5 bases; unmatched junction nucleotides: 5. The CDR3 is made up of 16 amino acids.

The chain carries TRBV7-2 and TRBJ1-2, with 10 bases aligning to TRBD1. The CDR3 contains 15 residues. Per the germline V gene, CDR1 is SGHTA and CDR2 is FQGNSA. V gave up 5 bases and J gave up 10 bases; unmatched junction bases: 13. The CDR3 protein is CASSPGQGPVWAYTF. DNA of the CDR3: TGTGCCAGCAGCCCGGGACAGGGGCCCGTTTGGGCCTACACCTTC. The variable domain in full, with the rest retrieved from reference TRBV7-2 and TRBJ1-2, is GAGVSQSPSNKVTEKGKDVELRCDPISGHTALYWYRQSLGQGLEFLIYFQGNSAPDKSGLPSDRFSAERTGGSVSTLTIQRTQQEDSAVYLCASSPGQGPVWAYTFGSGTRLTVV.

For this clonotype: Compared with germline, one end of the junction differs, possibly owing to a read error. The V call is TRBV7-3, the J call TRBJ2-7, with TRBD1 matching over 9 bases. Germline V gives CDR1 SGHTA, CDR2 FQGTGA. This CDR3 is built from 14 residues. The CDR3 nucleotides read TGTGCCAGCAGCTCGGACAGGGGATCCTCCGAGCAGTACTTC. This gives the protein CASSSDRGSSEQYF.

This clonotype was seen more than once but under ten times. V and J are TRBV20-1 and TRBJ2-1; 10 positions match TRBD1. The trim removed 0 bases at V and 7 bases at J, leaving 3 bases unmatched. The germline V gene encodes CDR1 DFQATT and CDR2 SNEGSKA (reference sequence). The CDR3 is 14 residues long. CDR3 in amino acids: CSAREDRGVNEQFF. CDR3 bases: TGCAGTGCTAGAGAGGACAGGGGGGTGAATGAGCAGTTCTTC.

V usage is TRBV20-1 and J usage is TRBJ2-3, with D possibly matching TRBD2 (5 bases). The CDR3 totals 14 residues. Between the trimmed V and J ends, which lost 6 bases and 0 bases, there was a span of 13 bases. Germline V gene lookup returns CDR1 DFQATT and CDR2 SNEGSKA (reference sequence). CDR3 bases: TGCAGTGCCCAGAGCGGTGCTAGCACAGATACGCAGTATTTT. Translating it yields CSAQSGASTDTQYF.

About this clonotype itself: One junction end disagrees with the germline gene, perhaps due to a read error. This chain links TRBV7-9 with TRBJ2-1; TRBD1 might be the D (5 bases). Germline V gene data show CDR1 as SEHNR and CDR2 as FQNEAQ (reference sequence). This CDR3 region has 14 residues. The chain's CDR3 is CASSQEKERTGQFF. The CDR3 DNA is TGCGCCAGCAGCCAAGAAAAGGAGAGAACAGGGCAGTTCTTC.

The J gene is TRBJ2-2, the V gene TRBV24-1; 10 bases agree with TRBD2. Trimming removed 3 bases from V and 5 bases from J; junction bases left unmatched: 5. The CDR3 covers 16 residues. Germline V gene sequence: CDR1 KGHDR, CDR2 SFDVKD. The DNA of the CDR3 is TGTGCCACCAGTGATCCGGGACTAGCGCCGACCGGGGAGCTGTTTTTT. Translation: CATSDPGLAPTGELFF.

In regard to this clonotype: One junction end does not reproduce the germline sequence, and a read error may be involved. The chain couples TRBV2 to TRBJ1-6, with a tentative D call TRBD1 (5 bases). CDR3 length: 16 residues. Germline V gene lookup returns CDR1 SNHLY and CDR2 FYNNEI. CDR3 sequence (DNA): TGTGCGAGCAATGGGGGACGACAGCTCATCAATTCACCCCTCCACTTT. Translated, it gives CASNGGRQLINSPLHF.

This clonotype has just a few counts. The genes are TRBV12-3 or TRBV12-4 and TRBJ1-5; the D gene is possibly TRBD1 (5 bases). CDR3 length: 15 amino acids. The V end was cut by 3 bases, the J end by 2 bases, with 11 bases between. CDR3 region: CASSFGGFGNQPQHF. The DNA for the CDR3 is TGTGCCAGCAGTTTTGGGGGGTTCGGCAATCAGCCCCAGCATTTT.

This clonotype came up a few times. V and J are TRBV6-1 and TRBJ1-2, with D perhaps matching TRBD1 (5 bases). This CDR3 contains 13 residues. V lost 6 bases and J 2 bases, leaving 10 bases between the germline ends. The germline V gene encodes CDR1 MNHNS and CDR2 SASEGT. CDR3 DNA sequence: TGTGCCAGCAGGGCGACAGTAAACTATGGCTACACCTTC. It codes for CASRATVNYGYTF.